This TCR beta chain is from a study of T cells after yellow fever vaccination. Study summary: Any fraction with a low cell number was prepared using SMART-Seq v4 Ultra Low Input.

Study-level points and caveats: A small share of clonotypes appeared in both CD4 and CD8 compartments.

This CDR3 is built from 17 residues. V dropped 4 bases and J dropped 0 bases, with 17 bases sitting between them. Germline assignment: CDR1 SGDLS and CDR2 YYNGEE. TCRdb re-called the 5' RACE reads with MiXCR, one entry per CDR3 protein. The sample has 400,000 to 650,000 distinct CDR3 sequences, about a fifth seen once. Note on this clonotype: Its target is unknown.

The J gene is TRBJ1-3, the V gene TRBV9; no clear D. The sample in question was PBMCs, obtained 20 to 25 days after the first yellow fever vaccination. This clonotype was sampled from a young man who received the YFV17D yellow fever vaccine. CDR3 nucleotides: TGTGCCAGCAGCCCACTCGCTGTGGGATTCTCTGGAAACACCATATATTTT. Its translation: CASSPLAVGFSGNTIYF. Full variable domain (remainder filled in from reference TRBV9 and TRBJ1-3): DSGVTQTPKHLITATGQRVTLRCSPRSGDLSVYWYQQSLDQGLQFLIQYYNGEERAKGNILERFSAQQFPDLHSELNLSSLELGDSALYFCASSPLAVGFSGNTIYFGEGSWLTVV.